This entry is about one T cell receptor beta chain. This specimen comes from a study of blood T cell repertoires in COVID-19. Looking at the study overall: Acute and convalescent COVID-19 specimens originated in the United States, Italy and Spain.

Germline V gene sequence: CDR1 SQVTM, CDR2 ANQGSEA. The V segment lost 0 bases and the J segment 6 bases; nucleotides outside the gene matches: 14. CDR3 length: 16 residues. Authors' data handling: Estimated nucleated cell counts came from reference gene primer amplification. The method was immunoSEQ multiplex PCR; TCRdb's version includes in-frame clones alone and lacks a portion of them. V, J and clone size are those of that table, while D and trimming were read from the DNA. The sample holds approximately 57,000 clones; 85% to 90% are singletons and the top ten take 3.5% to 4.5%. The clonotype comes from a man aged 50 to 60 with acute or convalescent COVID-19. This rearrangement joins TRBV29-1 to TRBJ2-7, with TRBD2 matching 7 bases. Sequencing used peripheral blood. The CDR3 DNA reads as TGCAGCGTTGAAGATGGTCTAGTGGGAGGGAAAGGCGAGCAGTACTTC. This sequence encodes CSVEDGLVGGKGEQYF.